A selection of T cell receptor beta chains follows, all from one sample in a study of shared T cell receptors in the human thymus. The method was immunoSEQ multiplex PCR; TCRdb's version includes in-frame clones alone and lacks a portion of them. The table includes about 660,000 clones, around 87% detected once. The same data also contributed to another study, on human thymus T cells.

Specimen: thymocytes. Receptors originate from a boy in the first two years of life with a congenital heart defect. The CDR3 runs from the conserved cysteine through the conserved F or W. Fields, in order: CDR3 protein, V gene.

CDR3: CASSRTGNTGELFF
V: TRBV28

CDR3: CASSVQGSPLHF
V: TRBV7-9

CDR3: CASSQHLPAYEQYF
V: TRBV4-1

CDR3: CAISANGTAYEQYF
V: TRBV10-3

CDR3: CASSVYPTGYEQYF
V: TRBV9

CDR3: CASSLVIGTGHGSPLHF
V: TRBV7-2

CDR3: CASSQSGQGTGSPLHF
V: TRBV14

CDR3: CAIRDKRQGCYSPLHF
V: TRBV10-3

CDR3: CASSTRIRGMNTEAFF
V: TRBV19

CDR3: CASSLGDSGNHEQYF
V: TRBV7-2

CDR3: CASSLGVAGDYEQYF
V: TRBV7-2